This TCR beta chain was identified in a study of OX40 agonist ivuxolimab in advanced cancers. Sequencing was performed with immunoSEQ multiplex PCR; in TCRdb, only in-frame clones are kept and a portion is missing. The table has some 66,000 clones, about three quarters seen once. The table lists this clone with a count of one. The CDR3 loop spans 16 amino acids. V lost 2 bases to trimming and J lost 8 bases; unmatched junction nucleotides: 14. Germline CDR1 SEHNR, CDR2 FQNEAQ (reference sequence). Cycle 7 day 1, cycle 4 day 1, and baseline were the timepoints at which blood was sampled. The starting material was CD4+ or CD8+ T cells sorted from blood, obtained in a trial of the OX40 agonist ivuxolimab. The chain is built from TRBV7-9 and TRBJ1-2; 7 bases agree with TRBD1. This clonotype was sampled from an adult with an advanced solid tumor such as melanoma, head and neck, liver or kidney cancer. CDR3 sequence reads: CASSLLLGQASSGYTF. CDR3 DNA sequence: TGTGCCAGCAGCTTACTCCTAGGACAGGCCTCGTCAGGCTACACCTTC.